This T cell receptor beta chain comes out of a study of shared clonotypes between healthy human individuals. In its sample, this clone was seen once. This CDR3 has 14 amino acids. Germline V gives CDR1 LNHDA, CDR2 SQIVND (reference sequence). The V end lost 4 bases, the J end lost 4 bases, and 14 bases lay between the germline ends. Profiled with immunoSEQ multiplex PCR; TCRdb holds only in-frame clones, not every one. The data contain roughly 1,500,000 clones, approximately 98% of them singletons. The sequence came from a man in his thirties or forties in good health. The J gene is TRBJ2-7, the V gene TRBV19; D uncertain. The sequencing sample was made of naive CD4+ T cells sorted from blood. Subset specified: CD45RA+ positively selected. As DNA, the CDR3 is TGTGCCAGTAGTACCAGTCGATCCTCTTACGAGCAGTACTTC. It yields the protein CASSTSRSSYEQYF.